The subject of this entry is one T cell receptor (beta chain). The antigen remains unidentified. The RNA input was roughly 0.45 to 1 ug, and it was reverse transcribed with random hexamers. An immunoSEQ multiplex PCR amplified TCR beta CDR3 over 54 Vbeta and 13 Jbeta. TCRdb re-called the immunoSEQ multiplex PCR reads with MiXCR, one entry per CDR3 protein. This sample has roughly 150,000 distinct CDR3 sequences, with approximately 95% found just once. The sample comes from a study of CD8 T cells in Susac syndrome. Overall study: Patients with Susac syndrome were, at the time of blood collection, therapy-naive, maintained on corticosteroids, or maintained on intravenous immunoglobulin alone.

Study conclusions and caveats: Susac CD8+ clonal expansion peaked in TEMRA cells and active patients. In total CD8+ repertoires, roughly 16 Susac-specific public clones were found, and CD8+ TEMRA repertoires had 4 to 6.

V was clipped by 6 bases and J by 8 bases, with 32 bases between them. This CDR3 comprises 19 residues. The chain employs TRBV12-3 or TRBV12-4 and TRBJ2-1, with a tentative D call TRBD2 (7 bases). The source material was CD8+ T cells from PBMCs. This TCR was recovered from a human donor with Susac syndrome. CDR3 amino acids: CASSTTKAPQGGGGDEQFF. The CDR3 coding sequence is TGTGCCAGCAGCACCACCAAAGCCCCACAGGGAGGGGGTGGCGATGAGCAGTTCTTC.